A single sample gave rise to the 21 T cell receptor beta chains below, sequenced in a study of T cell repertoires in cytomegalovirus infection. TCRdb recomputed calls from the reads with MiXCR, one row per CDR3 protein. The sample contains fewer than 300,000 distinct CDR3 sequences, over 20% of which appear only once. The source material was PBMCs. The receptors were gathered from a human donor in good health (CMV status not recorded). Some clones in this sample may be carry-over from other donors' samples.

The table lists this clonotype with a count of one. The V and J genes are TRBV7-6 and TRBJ2-1; 7 bases align to TRBD2. From germline, CDR1 is SGHVS and CDR2 FNYEAQ. J was trimmed by 4 bases and V by 1 base; bases with no gene match: 7. The CDR3 has 16 residues. The chain's CDR3 is CASSLGGSGVYNEQFF. The DNA of the CDR3 is TGTGCCAGCAGCTTAGGTGGGAGCGGGGTTTACAATGAGCAGTTCTTC. The full variable domain, with the rest looked up from reference TRBV7-6 and TRBJ2-1, is GAGVSQSPRYKVTKRGQDVALRCDPISGHVSLYWYRQALGQGPEFLTYFNYEAQQDKSGLPNDRFSAERPEGSISTLTIQRTEQRDSAMYRCASSLGGSGVYNEQFFGPGTRLTVL.

This clonotype was found a few times. The rearrangement links TRBV20-1 to TRBJ2-7, with 11 bases fitting TRBD1. The junction had 6 bases not matched to a gene; V was cut back by 8 bases and J by 6 bases. This CDR3 has 12 amino acids. The germline gives CDR1 DFQATT, CDR2 SNEGSKA (reference sequence). DNA of the CDR3: TGCAGTCCAGGCGGGACAGGGGGCGAGCAGTACTTC. Its protein product is CSPGGTGGEQYF.

CDR3 in amino acids: CASSLKFGTTSGRLNEQFF. CDR3 nucleotides: TGCGCCAGCAGTCTTAAGTTCGGTACGACTAGCGGGAGGTTGAATGAGCAGTTCTTC. The chain employs TRBV5-1 and TRBJ2-1; 13 bases match TRBD2. V lost 5 bases, J lost 7 bases, and 18 bases stayed unmatched. This CDR3 is 19 amino acids long. Germline CDR1 reads SGHRS; CDR2 reads YFSETQ.

The chain joins TRBV4-3 to TRBJ2-4; D gene ambiguous. The CDR3 has 14 residues. Trimming stripped 0 bases from V and 8 bases from J, with 11 bases between. Germline lookup yields CDR1 LGHNA and CDR2 YSLEER. Here the CDR3 reads CASSQDLALDIQYF. The DNA for the CDR3 is TGCGCCAGCAGCCAAGATCTGGCCTTAGACATTCAGTACTTC.

This clonotype was counted a single time. Here the CDR3 DNA reads TGTGCCAGCAGTTTCGTCGGGACGCCGTACTTC. It specifies CASSFVGTPYF. The chain recombines TRBV28 with TRBJ2-7, with D possibly being TRBD1 or TRBD2 (5 bases each). Germline CDR1 MDHEN, CDR2 SYDVKM. CDR3 length equals 11 residues. With 3 bases removed from V and 12 bases from J, the gap between germline ends came to 12 bases.

In its sample, this clonotype was seen many times. This chain uses TRBV7-2 with TRBJ1-2; D unclear. The germline V and J ends were trimmed by 3 bases and 1 base, with 18 bases remaining between them. This CDR3 is 17 amino acids long. CDR1 is SGHTA, CDR2 FQGNSA, per germline. CDR3 sequence (DNA): TGTGCCAGCAGCTTCTTAGCCGTTCAGATTATTAACTATGGCTACACCTTC. This sequence encodes CASSFLAVQIINYGYTF.

The chain joins TRBV7-9 to TRBJ2-1; a possible D gene is TRBD2 (5 bases). Germline V gene data show CDR1 as SEHNR and CDR2 as FQNEAQ (reference sequence). The CDR3 length is 16 residues. V lost 1 base and J lost 5, with 15 bases in between. CDR3 amino acids: CASSLGAGKQNNEQFF. CDR3 coding DNA: TGTGCCAGCAGCTTAGGGGCCGGGAAGCAGAACAATGAGCAGTTCTTC. The full variable domain, in which reference TRBV7-9 and TRBJ2-1 provide the parts outside the CDR3, is DTGVSQNPRHKITKRGQNVTFRCDPISEHNRLYWYRQTLGQGPEFLTYFQNEAQLEKSRLLSDRFSAERPKGSFSTLEIQRTEQGDSAMYLCASSLGAGKQNNEQFFGPGTRLTVL.

The chain joins TRBV11-2 to TRBJ1-1; maybe TRBD1 (6 bases). The germline CDR1 and CDR2 sequences are SGHAT and FQNNGV. The V end lost 3 bases, the J end lost 11 bases, and 10 bases lay between the germline ends. This CDR3 spans 11 amino acids. In nucleotides, the CDR3 is TGTGCCAGCAGCTTGGGACACGGGGCTTTCTTT. This codes for CASSLGHGAFF.

This chain links TRBV19 with TRBJ2-6; a possible D gene is TRBD1 (6 bases). Trimming took off 7 bases at V and 1 base at J, with 20 bases between the two ends. The CDR3 spans 18 residues. The V gene's germline CDR1 is LNHDA and CDR2 SQIVND (reference sequence). The CDR3 DNA reads as TGTGCCAGTACTGACTATATCCCTGGACAGTCTGGGGCCAACGTCCTGACTTTC. Protein product: CASTDYIPGQSGANVLTF.

A remark on this clonotype: A much larger clone lies one base from this, so it may be a read error. This sequence joins TRBV24-1 and TRBJ2-5; 13 bases are a match to TRBD2. The CDR3 sequence is 17 residues long. CDR1 and CDR2 (germline): KGHDR, SFDVKD. The CDR3 DNA is TGTGCCATCAGTGATTCCGGACTAGCGGGGGAACAAGAGACCCAGTACTTC. It encodes CAISDSGLAGEQETQYF.

The V and J genes are TRBV20-1 and TRBJ2-5; 8 bases match TRBD2. The CDR3 is 12 amino acids. In germline, CDR1 is DFQATT, CDR2 SNEGSKA (reference sequence). The trim removed 3 bases at V and 8 bases at J, leaving 5 bases unmatched. The CDR3 spells CSASGLAGTQYF. CDR3 in DNA: TGCAGTGCTAGTGGCCTAGCGGGCACCCAGTACTTC.

V and J are TRBV18 and TRBJ2-5; 7 nucleotides align to TRBD1. The CDR3 has 14 residues. CDR1 KGHSH and CDR2 LQKENI come from the germline V gene. V lost 2 bases, J lost 5 bases, and 5 bases stayed unmatched. The CDR3: CASSPTGQLETQYF. The CDR3, as DNA: TGTGCCAGCTCACCAACGGGACAGTTGGAGACCCAGTACTTC.

This clonotype came up many times. The genes are TRBV6-2 or TRBV6-3 and TRBJ2-5; D possibly matches TRBD1 or TRBD2 (5 bases each). CDR1 and CDR2 (germline): MNHEY, SVGEGT. Trimming cost V 10 bases and J 2 bases, with 23 bases left between them. The CDR3 consists of 16 residues. The CDR3 spells CATKLAWGRAQETQYF. Here the CDR3 DNA reads TGTGCCACCAAGTTAGCGTGGGGGAGAGCGCAAGAGACCCAGTACTTC.

The CDR3 protein is CSGWTYRTAINTEAFF. As DNA, the CDR3 is TGCAGCGGATGGACCTACCGGACAGCTATTAACACTGAAGCTTTCTTT. This chain connects TRBV29-1 to TRBJ1-1; the D gene is possibly TRBD1 (6 bases). Per germline, CDR1 SQVTM and CDR2 ANQGSEA. CDR3 length equals 16 residues. V lost 7 bases to trimming and J lost 2 bases, with 23 bases between them.

The table lists this clonotype with a few counts. The rearrangement uses TRBV6-2 or TRBV6-3 and TRBJ2-1; 7 bases match TRBD2. The CDR3 sequence is 16 residues long. Losses at the gene ends were 3 bases for V and 2 bases for J; bases not matched to a gene: 7. Germline CDR1 is MNHEY and CDR2 is SVGEGT. CDR3 sequence reads: CASSYLAGEPYNEQFF. The CDR3 DNA sequence: TGTGCCAGCAGTTATCTTGCGGGAGAGCCCTACAATGAGCAGTTCTTC.

This clonotype was counted only a few times. The V call is TRBV2, the J call TRBJ1-5; no definite D call. Germline V lookup: CDR1 SNHLY, CDR2 FYNNEI. V gave up 6 bases and J gave up 4 bases, with 13 bases separating them. The CDR3 is 14 residues long. CDR3 protein: CASSKIDLNQPQHF. DNA for the CDR3: TGTGCCAGCAGCAAAATCGATCTGAATCAGCCCCAGCATTTT.

J is TRBJ2-5 and V is TRBV20-1; D uncertain. CDR3 length equals 13 residues. The germline gives CDR1 DFQATT, CDR2 SNEGSKA (reference sequence). V was shortened by 4 bases and J by 1 base, with 10 bases between the two germline ends. The CDR3: CSATLQIQETQYF. Written as DNA, the CDR3 is TGCAGTGCTACACTACAGATCCAAGAGACCCAGTACTTC.

This clonotype came up a few times. V usage is TRBV28 and J usage is TRBJ2-7; the match to TRBD1 covers 8 bases. The CDR3 has 15 residues. Germline CDR1 is MDHEN and CDR2 is SYDVKM. Unmatched junction bases numbered 12, after V lost 8 bases and J lost 3 bases. Here the CDR3 reads CASVQTGARVYEQYF. CDR3 coding DNA: TGTGCCAGCGTACAGACAGGGGCGAGGGTCTACGAGCAGTACTTC.

V and J are TRBV20-1 and TRBJ2-3; 10 nucleotides line up with TRBD2. The CDR3 runs to 14 residues. The ends lost 5 bases at V and 1 base at J; junction bases unmatched: 3. Germline values: CDR1 DFQATT, CDR2 SNEGSKA (reference sequence). CDR3 in amino acids: CSAAGTSGTDTQYF. In DNA, the CDR3 is TGCAGTGCTGCCGGGACTAGCGGCACAGATACGCAGTATTTT.

This clonotype was seen a few times. This sequence joins TRBV6-2 or TRBV6-3 and TRBJ2-4, with D possibly called TRBD1 or TRBD2 (7 bases each). Germline CDR1 is MNHEY and CDR2 is SVGEGT. V lost 6 bases to trimming and J lost 3 bases, with 12 bases between them. The length of the CDR3 is 14 residues. For the CDR3, the DNA is TGTGCCAGCAGATCAGGGGGGGGCAAAAACATTCAGTACTTC. It is translated as CASRSGGGKNIQYF.

Points on this clonotype: The junction shows a germline mismatch at one end, possibly a read error. The CDR3 DNA reads TGTGCCAGCAGTGTATCCCCGGGACGTATCAATGAGCAGTTCTTC. It is translated as CASSVSPGRINEQFF. The rearrangement uses TRBV27 and TRBJ2-1, with D perhaps TRBD1 or TRBD2 (5 bases each). CDR1 and CDR2 (germline): MNHEY, SMNVEV (reference sequence). The length of the CDR3 is 15 residues.